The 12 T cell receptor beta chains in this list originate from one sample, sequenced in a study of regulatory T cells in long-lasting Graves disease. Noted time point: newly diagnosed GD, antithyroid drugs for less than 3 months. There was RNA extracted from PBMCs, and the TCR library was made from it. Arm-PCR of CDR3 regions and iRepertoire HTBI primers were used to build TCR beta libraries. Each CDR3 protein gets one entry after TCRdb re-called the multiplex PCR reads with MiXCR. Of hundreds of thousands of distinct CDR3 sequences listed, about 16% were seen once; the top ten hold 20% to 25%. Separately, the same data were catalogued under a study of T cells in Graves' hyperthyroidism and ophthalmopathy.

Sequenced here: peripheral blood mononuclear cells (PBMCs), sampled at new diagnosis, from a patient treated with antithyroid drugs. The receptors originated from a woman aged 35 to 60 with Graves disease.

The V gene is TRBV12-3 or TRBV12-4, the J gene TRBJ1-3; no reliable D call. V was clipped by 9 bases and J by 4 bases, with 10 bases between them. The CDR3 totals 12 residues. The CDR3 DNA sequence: TGTGCCAGTAAAGTGGTCGGAAACACCATATATTTT. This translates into CASKVVGNTIYF.

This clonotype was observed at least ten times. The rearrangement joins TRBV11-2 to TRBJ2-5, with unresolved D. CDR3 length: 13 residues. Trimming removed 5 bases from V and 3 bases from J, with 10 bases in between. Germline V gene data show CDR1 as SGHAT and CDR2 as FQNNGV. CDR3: CASSLGSKETQYF. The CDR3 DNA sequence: TGTGCCAGCAGCCTCGGTTCAAAAGAGACCCAGTACTTC.

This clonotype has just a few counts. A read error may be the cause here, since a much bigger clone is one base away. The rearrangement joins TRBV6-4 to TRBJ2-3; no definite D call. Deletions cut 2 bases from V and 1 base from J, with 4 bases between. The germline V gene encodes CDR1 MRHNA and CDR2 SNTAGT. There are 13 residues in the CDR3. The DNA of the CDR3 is TGTGCCAGCAGTGACGGGGGCACAGATACGCAGTATTTT. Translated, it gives CASSDGGTDTQYF.

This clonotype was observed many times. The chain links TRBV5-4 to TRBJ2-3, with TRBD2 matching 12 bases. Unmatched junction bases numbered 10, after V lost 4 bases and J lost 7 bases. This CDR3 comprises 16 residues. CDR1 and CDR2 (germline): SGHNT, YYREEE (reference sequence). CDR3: CASSPETSGGHYTQYF. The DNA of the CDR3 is TGTGCCAGCAGCCCTGAGACTAGCGGGGGACATTATACGCAGTATTTT. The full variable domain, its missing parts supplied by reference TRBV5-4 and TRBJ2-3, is ETGVTQSPTHLIKTRGQQVTLRCSSQSGHNTVSWYQQALGQGPQFIFQYYREEENGRGNFPPRFSGLQFPNYSSELNVNALELDDSALYLCASSPETSGGHYTQYFGPGTRLTVL.

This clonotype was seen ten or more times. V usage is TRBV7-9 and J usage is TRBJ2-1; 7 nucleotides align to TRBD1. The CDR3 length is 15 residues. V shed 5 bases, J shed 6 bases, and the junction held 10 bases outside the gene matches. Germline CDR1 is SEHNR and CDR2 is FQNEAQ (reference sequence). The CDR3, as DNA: TGTGCCAGCAGCATCCAGACAGGGCTAGGCAATGAGCAGTTCTTC. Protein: CASSIQTGLGNEQFF.

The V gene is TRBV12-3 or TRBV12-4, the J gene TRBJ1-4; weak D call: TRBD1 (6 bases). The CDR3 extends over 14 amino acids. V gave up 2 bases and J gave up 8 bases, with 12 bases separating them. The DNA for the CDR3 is TGTGCCAGCAGTTTATCAGGGGCAGAGGAAAAACTGTTTTTT. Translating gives CASSLSGAEEKLFF.

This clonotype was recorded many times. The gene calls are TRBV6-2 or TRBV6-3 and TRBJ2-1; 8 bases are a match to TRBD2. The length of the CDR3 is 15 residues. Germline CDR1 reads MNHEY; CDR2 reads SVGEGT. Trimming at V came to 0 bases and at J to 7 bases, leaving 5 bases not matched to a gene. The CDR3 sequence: CASSYSGTSRNEQFF. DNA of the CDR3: TGTGCCAGCAGTTACTCCGGGACTAGTCGAAATGAGCAGTTCTTC.

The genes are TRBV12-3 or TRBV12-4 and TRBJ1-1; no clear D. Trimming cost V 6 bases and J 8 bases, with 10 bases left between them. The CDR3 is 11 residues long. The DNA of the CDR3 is TGTGCCAGCAGCAGTTGGAAAGAAGCTTTCTTT. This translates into CASSSWKEAFF.

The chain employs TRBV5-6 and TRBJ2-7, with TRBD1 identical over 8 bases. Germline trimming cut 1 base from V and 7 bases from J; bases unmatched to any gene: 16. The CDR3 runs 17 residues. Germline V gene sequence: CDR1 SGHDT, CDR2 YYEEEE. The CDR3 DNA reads TGTGCCAGCAGCTTGTTTGGATCCGGACAGGGCGATAAAGAGCAGTACTTC. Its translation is CASSLFGSGQGDKEQYF.

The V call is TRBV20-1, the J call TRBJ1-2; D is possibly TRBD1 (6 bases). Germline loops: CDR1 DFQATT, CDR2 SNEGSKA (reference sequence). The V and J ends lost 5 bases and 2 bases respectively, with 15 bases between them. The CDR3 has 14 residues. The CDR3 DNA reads TGCAGTGCTCGAGGGGGGGTAAACAACTATGGCTACACCTTC. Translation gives CSARGGVNNYGYTF.

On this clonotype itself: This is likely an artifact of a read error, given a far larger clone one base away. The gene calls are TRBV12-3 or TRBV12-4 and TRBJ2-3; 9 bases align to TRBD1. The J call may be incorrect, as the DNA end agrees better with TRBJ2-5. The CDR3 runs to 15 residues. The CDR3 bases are TGTGCCAGCAGACCTACAGGGGGCGGAGGAGAGACCCAGTACTTC. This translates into CASRPTGGGGETQYF.

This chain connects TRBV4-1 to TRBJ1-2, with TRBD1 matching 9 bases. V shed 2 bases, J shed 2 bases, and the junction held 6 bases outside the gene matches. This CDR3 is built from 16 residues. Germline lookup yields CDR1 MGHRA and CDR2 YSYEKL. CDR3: CASSQLTGGANYGYTF. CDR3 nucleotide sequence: TGCGCCAGCAGCCAATTAACAGGGGGCGCGAACTATGGCTACACCTTC.